One T cell receptor (beta chain) is described in this entry. Antigen specificity is unknown. The PCR used 60 Vbeta and 13 Jbeta primers. Profiling relied on immunoSEQ multiplex PCR, and the TCRdb table lists in-frame clones only, not all of them. Of around 100,000 clones in the sample, over 65% were seen once. This entry belongs to a study of cytomegalovirus exposure and HLA in healthy donors. Study-wide results and caveats: The majority of TCR sequences were rare, yet some public TCRs appeared in many donors. Cytomegalovirus-associated status was assigned to 164 TCR beta chains. With DRB1 most and HLA-C fewest, TCR association rates differed between HLA loci in a later analysis.

The specimen sequenced was PBMCs. The receptor's source is a female donor in good health and CMV-seropositive.

CDR3: CASSLAGQSTDTQYF. CDR3 in DNA: TGTGCCAGCAGCTTAGCGGGGCAGAGCACAGATACGCAGTATTTT. The V gene is TRBV7-8, the J gene TRBJ2-3; weak D call: TRBD1 (5 bases). With 0 bases removed from V and 0 bases from J, the gap between germline ends came to 7 bases. This CDR3 spans 15 amino acids. Looked up from germline, CDR1 is SGHVS and CDR2 is FQNEAQ.